This T cell receptor (beta chain) comes out of a study of blood T cell repertoires in COVID-19. For the study at large: Sites in the United States, Italy and Spain provided acute and convalescent COVID-19 samples. T cells, B-cell-depleted T cells, or PBMCs provided the cDNA or gDNA that served as material.

Using immunoSEQ multiplex PCR, the repertoire was profiled, and TCRdb retains in-frame clones only, with some absent. The data show approximately 400,000 clones, with more than 70% seen just once and approximately 1.3% held by the top ten. Trimming pared 2 bases from V and 6 bases from J, leaving 8 bases between. Per germline, CDR1 SGHAT and CDR2 FQNNGV. The CDR3 contains 13 residues. Across roughly 25 US areas, participants ranged in age from roughly 18 to 95 years. Cohort 3 recovery required two negative PCRs, clearance, or symptom resolution. Sequencing used PBMCs or T cells enriched from blood (not recorded which). The V call is TRBV11-2, the J call TRBJ1-5; D not certain. The sequence derives from a man younger than 40 who had recovered from COVID-19. CDR3 DNA: TGTGCCAGCAGCTTAATCGCCGGTCAGCCCCAGCATTTT. Its protein is CASSLIAGQPQHF. The full variable domain, rest sourced from reference TRBV11-2 and TRBJ1-5, is EAGVAQSPRYKIIEKRQSVAFWCNPISGHATLYWYQQILGQGPKLLIQFQNNGVVDDSQLPKDRFSAERLKGVDSTLKIQPAKLEDSAVYLCASSLIAGQPQHFGDGTRLSIL.